The rows below give T cell receptor beta chains drawn from one sample of a study of early stage breast cancer tumors. Using immunoSEQ multiplex PCR, the repertoire was profiled, and TCRdb retains in-frame clones only, with some absent. The data hold about 36,000 clones, with less than 80% observed a single time. Sequenced input: blood. These receptors were collected from a person in their sixties or seventies with breast cancer. CDR3s include the opening cysteine and the closing phenylalanine or tryptophan. The D gene is left open where the match is weak. Size is stated for part of the rows, as once, few or many counts, or as a class when the clone is expanded.

j_call | clone_size | d_call | v_call | cdr3_aa | cdr3_nt
TRBJ1-5 | few | - | TRBV6-6 | CASSSLGGVSNQPQHF | TGTGCCAGCAGTTCGCTAGGGGGTGTGAGCAATCAGCCCCAGCATTTT
TRBJ1-1 | few | - | TRBV6-5 | CASHGPRGTEAFF | TGTGCCAGCCATGGACCACGGGGCACTGAAGCTTTCTTT
TRBJ1-4 | few | - | TRBV2 | CASSEQEKLFF | TGTGCCAGCAGTGAGCAGGAAAAACTGTTTTTT
TRBJ2-2 | - | - | TRBV6-1 | CASSGSGEDTGELFF | TGTGCCAGCAGTGGCTCAGGGGAGGACACCGGGGAGCTGTTTTTT
TRBJ2-7 | - | TRBD1 | TRBV7-2 | CASSQTGVGSYEQYF | TGTGCCAGCAGCCAAACAGGGGTAGGGTCCTACGAGCAGTACTTC
TRBJ1-6 | - | - | TRBV5-4 | CASSLGVAGYSPLHF | TGTGCCAGCAGCTTAGGGGTGGCGGGGTATTCACCCCTCCACTTT
TRBJ2-4 | - | TRBD1 | TRBV2 | CASRDRGGNIQYF | TGTGCCAGCAGGGACAGGGGTGGAAACATTCAGTACTTC
TRBJ1-4 | - | TRBD1 | TRBV27 | CASSGQGREKLFF | TGTGCCAGCAGTGGACAGGGTCGTGAAAAACTGTTTTTT
TRBJ2-7 | - | - | TRBV6-5 | CATHASSSSYEQYF | TGTGCCACCCATGCGTCGTCGAGCTCCTACGAGCAGTACTTC
TRBJ1-1 | - | - | TRBV2 | CASSVTLTEAFF | TGTGCCAGCAGCGTCACTCTCACTGAAGCTTTCTTT
TRBJ1-2 | once | - | TRBV4-1 | CASSQEGGGYGYTF | TGCGCCAGCAGCCAAGAAGGGGGTGGATATGGCTACACCTTC
TRBJ2-2 | - | TRBD1 | TRBV6-1 | CASRPRTGNTGELFF | TGTGCCAGCAGGCCGCGGACAGGGAACACCGGGGAGCTGTTTTTT
TRBJ2-2 | - | TRBD1 | TRBV6-5 | CASLGQGRTGELFF | TGTGCCAGCCTCGGACAGGGGAGAACCGGGGAGCTGTTTTTT
TRBJ2-1 | - | - | TRBV5-5 | CASSRDPLYNEQFF | TGTGCCAGCAGCCGGGACCCGCTATACAATGAGCAGTTCTTC